What follows describes a single T cell receptor beta chain. Its antigen is not known. V lost 8 bases and J 4 bases, leaving 11 bases between the germline ends. This CDR3 is 13 amino acids long. Germline lookup yields CDR1 MDHEN and CDR2 SYDVKM. The entry originates in a study of T-cell reconstitution after alpha-beta-depleted transplantation in children. Findings and caveats of the study: T-cell counts and diversity at one year post-transplant came mainly from newly produced T cells. The high TCRbeta diversity at day 60 in some patients came from surviving recipient T cells and thymic progenitors.

A TCRbeta library incorporating unique molecular identifiers was prepared. TCRdb processed the PCR reads anew with MiXCR; each CDR3 protein has one entry. The data show around 490,000 distinct CDR3 sequences, over 10% seen once. This clonotype was obtained from a female patient younger than 10 who had a stem cell transplant for aplastic anemia, so the T cells may come from the graft donor. Sequences were derived from PBMCs, mostly from graft donor cells, sampled 180 days after TCRalphabeta/CD19-depleted stem cell transplant. The chain joins TRBV28 to TRBJ1-4; possible D gene TRBD1, 6 bases. The CDR3 DNA follows: TGTGCCAGCGCTCAGGACAGTAATGAAAAACTGTTTTTT. Translation gives CASAQDSNEKLFF.